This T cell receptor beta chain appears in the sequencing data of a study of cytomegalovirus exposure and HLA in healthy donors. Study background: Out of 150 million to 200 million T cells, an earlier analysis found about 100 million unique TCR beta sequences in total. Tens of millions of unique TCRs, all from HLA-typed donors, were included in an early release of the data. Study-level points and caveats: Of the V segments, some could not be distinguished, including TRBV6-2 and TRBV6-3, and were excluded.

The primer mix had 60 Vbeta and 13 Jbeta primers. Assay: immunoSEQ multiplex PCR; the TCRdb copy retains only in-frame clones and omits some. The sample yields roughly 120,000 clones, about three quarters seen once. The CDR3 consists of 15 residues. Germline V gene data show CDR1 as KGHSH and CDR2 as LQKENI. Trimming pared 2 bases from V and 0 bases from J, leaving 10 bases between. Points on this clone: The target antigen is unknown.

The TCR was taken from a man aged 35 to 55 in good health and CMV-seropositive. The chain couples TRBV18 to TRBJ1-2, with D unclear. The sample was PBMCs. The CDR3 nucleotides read TGTGCCAGCTCACCAGGAAGGGAGTCTAACTATGGCTACACCTTC. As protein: CASSPGRESNYGYTF.